Listed below are T cell receptor beta chains from one sample, sequenced in a study of T-cell memory formation after mild COVID-19. TCRdb used MiXCR to reprocess the 5' RACE reads, holding one entry per CDR3 protein. This repertoire shows 140,000 to 150,000 distinct CDR3 sequences, less than 20% found once; its top ten account for over 2%. Sequencing used PBMCs or a T cell subset sorted from them (not recorded which). Source of these receptors: an adult woman who had mild COVID-19 (a few samples of this study predate the infection). Cell type and time point are not known. Each CDR3 is given with its conserved first and last residue. A D gene is named only where the DNA matches it firmly. The size of a clone is reported for some rows only, either as once, few or many, or as a class for expanded clones.

- | TRBJ2-5 | - | TRBV6-5 | CASSPQGGQETQYF | TGTGCCAGCAGTCCCCAAGGGGGGCAAGAGACCCAGTACTTC
- | TRBJ2-5 | few | TRBV29-1 | CSVEDTGTQETQYF | TGCAGCGTTGAAGATACGGGGACCCAAGAGACCCAGTACTTC
TRBD2 | TRBJ2-4 | - | TRBV4-3 | CASSQDRREKLSF | TGCGCCAGCAGCCAAGACCGGCGGGAGAAGCTAAGCTTC
- | TRBJ2-1 | - | TRBV29-1 | CSVEDVFNEQFF | TGCAGCGTTGAAGATGTCTTCAATGAGCAGTTCTTC
- | TRBJ1-1 | - | TRBV7-3 | CASSVGGPNTEAFF | TGTGCCAGCAGTGTCGGGGGACCGAACACTGAAGCTTTCTTT
- | TRBJ2-1 | - | TRBV5-4 | CASSLAVVVGNEQFF | TGTGCCAGCAGCTTGGCCGTTGTAGTTGGCAATGAGCAGTTCTTC
TRBD1 | TRBJ2-4 | - | TRBV12-3/TRBV12-4 | CASSVRRQGMGKNIQYF | TGTGCCAGCAGTGTCCGTAGACAGGGGATGGGCAAAAACATTCAGTACTTC
TRBD2 | TRBJ2-2 | many | TRBV7-9 | CASSPGLADTGELFF | TGTGCCAGCAGCCCTGGACTAGCAGACACCGGGGAGCTGTTTTTT
- | TRBJ1-4 | - | TRBV3-1 | CASSPRYFSGINEKLFF | TGTGCCAGCAGCCCCCGGTATTTTTCCGGGATTAATGAAAAACTGTTTTTT
- | TRBJ2-6 | - | TRBV5-1 | CASSLGAGANVLTF | TGCGCCAGCAGCTTGGGAGCTGGGGCCAACGTCCTGACTTTC
TRBD1 | TRBJ1-2 | few | TRBV5-1 | CASSLVTQRRGTNYGYTF | TGCGCCAGCAGCTTGGTTACCCAGCGCAGGGGGACCAACTATGGCTACACCTTC
TRBD1 | TRBJ2-2 | few | TRBV4-2 | CASSQDPRGYTGELFF | TGTGCCAGCAGCCAAGATCCCAGGGGGTACACCGGGGAGCTGTTTTTT
TRBD1 | TRBJ1-3 | few | TRBV7-9 | CASSWDRESGNTIYF | TGTGCCAGCAGCTGGGACAGGGAATCTGGAAACACCATATATTTT
TRBD1 | TRBJ2-7 | - | TRBV10-3 | CAISASGQTYEQYF | TGTGCCATCAGTGCCTCGGGACAGACCTACGAGCAGTACTTC
- | TRBJ2-1 | few | TRBV2 | CASSGGQKRDYNEQFF | TGTGCCAGCAGCGGGGGACAAAAGAGGGACTACAATGAGCAGTTCTTC
- | TRBJ1-1 | - | TRBV5-5 | CASSVRSTGRTEAFF | TGTGCCAGCAGCGTGCGTAGTACGGGTCGCACTGAAGCTTTCTTT
- | TRBJ2-5 | - | TRBV7-2 | CASSLVPVPQETQYF | TGTGCCAGCAGCTTAGTGCCGGTACCCCAAGAGACCCAGTACTTC